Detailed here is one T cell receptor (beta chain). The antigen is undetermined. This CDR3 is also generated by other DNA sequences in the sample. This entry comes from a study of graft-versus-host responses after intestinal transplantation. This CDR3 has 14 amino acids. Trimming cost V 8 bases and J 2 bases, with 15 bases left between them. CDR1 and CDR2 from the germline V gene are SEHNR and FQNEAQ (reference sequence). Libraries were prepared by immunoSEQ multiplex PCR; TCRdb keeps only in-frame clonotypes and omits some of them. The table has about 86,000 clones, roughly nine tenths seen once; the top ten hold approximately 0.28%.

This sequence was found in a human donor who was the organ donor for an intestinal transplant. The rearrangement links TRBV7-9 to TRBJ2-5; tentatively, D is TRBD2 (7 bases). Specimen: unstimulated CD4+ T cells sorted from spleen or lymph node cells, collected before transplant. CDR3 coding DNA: TGTGCCAGCGCCTGGCGGGGGCCTCAAGAGACCCAGTACTTC. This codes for CASAWRGPQETQYF. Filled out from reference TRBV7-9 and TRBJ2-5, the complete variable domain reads DTGVSQNPRHKITKRGQNVTFRCDPISEHNRLYWYRQTLGQGPEFLTYFQNEAQLEKSRLLSDRFSAERPKGSFSTLEIQRTEQGDSAMYLCASAWRGPQETQYFGPGTRLLVL.